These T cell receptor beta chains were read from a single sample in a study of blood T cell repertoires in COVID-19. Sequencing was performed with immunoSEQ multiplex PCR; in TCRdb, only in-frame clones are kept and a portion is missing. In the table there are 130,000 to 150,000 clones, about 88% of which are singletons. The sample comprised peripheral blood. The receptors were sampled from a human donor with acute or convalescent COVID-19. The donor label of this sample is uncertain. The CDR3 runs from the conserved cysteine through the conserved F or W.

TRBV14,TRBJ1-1,CASSQGTGYTEAFF
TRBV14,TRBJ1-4,CASSREQGINEKLFF
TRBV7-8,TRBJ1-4,CASSLTEGLTNEKLFF
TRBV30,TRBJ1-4,CAWSTLGEKLFF
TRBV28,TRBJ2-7,CASIRDRGLGPYEQYF
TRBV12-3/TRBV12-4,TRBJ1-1,CASRRSKNTEAFF
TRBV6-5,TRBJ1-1,CASSQQGPGEAFF
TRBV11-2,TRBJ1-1,CASSLLLGQGARNTEAFF
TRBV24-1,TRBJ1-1,CATRGLGGATEAFF
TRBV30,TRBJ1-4,CAWSLQGFNEKLFF
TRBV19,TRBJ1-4,CASSIGGGAGEEKLFF
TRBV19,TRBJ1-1,CASSIIASGKAFF
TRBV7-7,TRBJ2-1,CASSRRTSGSNEQFF
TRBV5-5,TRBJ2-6,CASTLGGSRAGANVLTF
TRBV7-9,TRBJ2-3,CASSLETGISDTQYF
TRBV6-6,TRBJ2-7,CASSLPGTQTYEQYF
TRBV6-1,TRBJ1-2,CASSDRAAGNYGYTF
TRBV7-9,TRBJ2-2,CASSPHGLAGTGELFF
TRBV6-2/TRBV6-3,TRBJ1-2,CASSDRGFGYTF
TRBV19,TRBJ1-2,CASSIPAVRPGYGYTF
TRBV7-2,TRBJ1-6,CASSLGGQGSPLHF
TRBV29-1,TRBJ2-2,CSADRVGELFF
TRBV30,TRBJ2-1,CAWSVLRNEQFF
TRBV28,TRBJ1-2,CASRWDRDYGYTF
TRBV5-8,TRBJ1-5,CASSLIQVYQPQHF
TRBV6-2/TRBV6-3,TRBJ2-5,CASSWGQGGRETQYF
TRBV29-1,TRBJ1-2,CSVDSQTIYGYTF
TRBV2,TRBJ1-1,CASRAAGGANTEAFF
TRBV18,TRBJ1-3,CASSPRAQESSGNTIYF
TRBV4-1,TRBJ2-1,CASSQDPGAGDEQFF
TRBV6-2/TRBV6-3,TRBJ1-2,CASSYLGGRTTNYGYTF
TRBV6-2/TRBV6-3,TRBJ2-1,CASSYRREQFF
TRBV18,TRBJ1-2,CASSPIDRTGVGNGYGYTF
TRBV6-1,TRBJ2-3,CASSDSGGNTDTQYF
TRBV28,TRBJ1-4,CASSSAEPWVFF
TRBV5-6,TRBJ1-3,CASSLDRGGFSGNTIYF
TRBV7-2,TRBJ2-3,CASSLVAVGADTQYF
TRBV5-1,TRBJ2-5,CASRPGGPEETQYF
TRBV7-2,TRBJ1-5,CASSLGFGGRNQPQHF
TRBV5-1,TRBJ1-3,CASRYGTPGRGNTIYF
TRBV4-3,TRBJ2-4,CASSQVLRGQQNIQYF
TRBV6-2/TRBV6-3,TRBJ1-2,CASSYRTGRTNYGYTF
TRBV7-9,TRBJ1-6,CASSLEAGDNSPLHF
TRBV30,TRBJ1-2,CAWSFGGGYTF
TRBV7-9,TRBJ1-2,CASSSSGGYGYTF
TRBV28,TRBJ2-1,CASRGTGGIMSYNEQFF
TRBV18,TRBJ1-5,CASSTGLGNQPQHF
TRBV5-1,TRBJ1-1,CASSLVVGSTEAFF
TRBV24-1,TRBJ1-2,CATSPREYYGYTF
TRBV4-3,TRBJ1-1,CASSREEGTEAFF
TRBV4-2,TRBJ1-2,CASSQPQGTDVGEGYTF
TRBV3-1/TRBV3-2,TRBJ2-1,CASSPGGSSYNEQFF
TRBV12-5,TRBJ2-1,CASGLVAGLRNEQFF
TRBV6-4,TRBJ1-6,CASSDGGFSPLHF
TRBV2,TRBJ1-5,CAITQGGNQPQHF
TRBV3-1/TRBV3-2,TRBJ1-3,CASSRNREGNTIYF